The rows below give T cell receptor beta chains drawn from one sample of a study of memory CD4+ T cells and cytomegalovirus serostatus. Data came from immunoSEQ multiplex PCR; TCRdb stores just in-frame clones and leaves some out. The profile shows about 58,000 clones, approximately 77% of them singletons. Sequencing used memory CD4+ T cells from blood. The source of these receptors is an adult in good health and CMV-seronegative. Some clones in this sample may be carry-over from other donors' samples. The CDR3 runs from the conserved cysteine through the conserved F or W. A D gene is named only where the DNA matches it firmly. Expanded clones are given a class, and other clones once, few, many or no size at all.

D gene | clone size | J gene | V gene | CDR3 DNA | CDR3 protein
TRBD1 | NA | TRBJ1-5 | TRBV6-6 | TGTGCCAGCAGTTACGAGGGGGCCAGTCAGCCCCAGCATTTT | CASSYEGASQPQHF
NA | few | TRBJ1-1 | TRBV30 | TGTGCCTGGAGTGTTGGACTGACGAACACTGAAGCTTTCTTT | CAWSVGLTNTEAFF
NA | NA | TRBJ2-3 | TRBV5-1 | TGCGCCAGCAGCTTGAATCTGGGCACAGATACGCAGTATTTT | CASSLNLGTDTQYF
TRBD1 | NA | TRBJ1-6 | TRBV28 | TGTGCCAGCAGACCCGACAGGGACACCTATAATTCACCCCTCCACTTT | CASRPDRDTYNSPLHF
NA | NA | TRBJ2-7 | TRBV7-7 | TGTGCCAGCAGCCCGGACGCAGGGTCCTACGAGCAGTACTTC | CASSPDAGSYEQYF
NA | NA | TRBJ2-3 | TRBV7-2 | TGTGCCAGCAGCTTAGCCCCTCCGGCAGATACGCAGTATTTT | CASSLAPPADTQYF
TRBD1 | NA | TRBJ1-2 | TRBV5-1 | TGCGCCAGCAGCTTGGCCCCCCCGCAGGGGGGTTTTGGCTACACCTTC | CASSLAPPQGGFGYTF
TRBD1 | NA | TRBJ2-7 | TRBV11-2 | TGTGCCAGCAGCCCCGCCGGGACAGGGGTCGAGCAGTACTTC | CASSPAGTGVEQYF
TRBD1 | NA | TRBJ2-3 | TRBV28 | TGTGCCAGCCGACAGGGGTGGGCAGATACGCAGTATTTT | CASRQGWADTQYF
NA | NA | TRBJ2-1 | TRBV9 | TGTGCCAGCAGTATGTACAATGAGCAGTTCTTC | CASSMYNEQFF
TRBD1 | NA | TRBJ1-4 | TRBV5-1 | TGCGCCAGCAGCATGCAAACCGGGACAGGGGGTGAAAAACTGTTTTTT | CASSMQTGTGGEKLFF
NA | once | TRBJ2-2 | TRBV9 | TGTGCCAGCAGCGTAGGGGGGGCCGGGGAGCTGTTTTTT | CASSVGGAGELFF
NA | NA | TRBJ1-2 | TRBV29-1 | TGCAGCGTTGGGGAAGCAGAGAGCGGCTACACCTTC | CSVGEAESGYTF
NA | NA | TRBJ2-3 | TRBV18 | TGTGCCAGCTCACCACCGTCTCAAGCCACAGATACGCAGTATTTT | CASSPPSQATDTQYF
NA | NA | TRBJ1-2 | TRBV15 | TGTGCCACCAGCAGAGATCACTATGGCTACACCTTC | CATSRDHYGYTF
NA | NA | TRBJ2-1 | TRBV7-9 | TGTGCCAGCAGCTTACGTTCGCTCGACAATGAGCAGTTCTTC | CASSLRSLDNEQFF
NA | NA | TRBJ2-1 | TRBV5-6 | TGTGCCAGGGGCAGGTGTCTCTTTTTTGGCTCCTACAATGAGCAGTTCTTC | CARGRCLFFGSYNEQFF
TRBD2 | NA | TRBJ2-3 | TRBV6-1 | TGTGCCAGCAGTGAAAGGACTAGCGGGAGTTGGGGAAACACAGATACGCAGTATTTT | CASSERTSGSWGNTDTQYF
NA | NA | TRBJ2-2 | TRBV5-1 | TGCGCCAGCAGCTTGACTAGTGCGAACACCGGGGAGCTGTTTTTT | CASSLTSANTGELFF
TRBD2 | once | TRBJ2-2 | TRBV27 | TGTGCCAGCCGACTAGCGGGACGGGGCGGGGAGCTGTTTTTT | CASRLAGRGGELFF
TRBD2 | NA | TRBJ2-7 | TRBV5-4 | TGTGCCAGCAGCTTGGCCTTGGCGCGGGAGGCGCGGGAGCAGTACTTC | CASSLALAREAREQYF
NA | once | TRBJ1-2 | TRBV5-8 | TGTGCCAGCATTAAAAGGGGTATGGACTATGGCTACACCTTC | CASIKRGMDYGYTF
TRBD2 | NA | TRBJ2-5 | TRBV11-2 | TGTGCCAGCAGCGCGGGACTACCCCCCGAGACCCAGTACTTC | CASSAGLPPETQYF
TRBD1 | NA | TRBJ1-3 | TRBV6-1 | TGTGCCAGCATCATCAACCCGGGACAGATAAACACCATATATTTT | CASIINPGQINTIYF